The clone carrying this TCR beta chain has a count of ten or more. The antigen remains undetermined. CDR3 size: 14 residues. V was cut by 5 bases and J by 0 bases, with 8 bases left in between. This entry comes from a study of response to subunit inactivated influenza vaccine. General study results and limits: Authors suggested that a seasonal influenza vaccination recruits few new T cells each time.

Each CDR3 protein gets one entry after TCRdb re-called the RT-PCR reads with MiXCR. Of more than 600,000 distinct CDR3 sequences listed, around a sixth are singletons. The genes are TRBV12-3 or TRBV12-4 and TRBJ1-3; unclear D gene. This sequence was found in a man aged 45 to 65 who received an inactivated influenza vaccine. This specimen consisted of PBMCs from blood, obtained 4 to 6 days after vaccination. CDR3 loop: CASSLTVSGNTIYF. The CDR3 DNA reads TGTGCCAGCAGTCTCACAGTCTCTGGAAACACCATATATTTT.